The 22 T cell receptor beta chains below come from one sample, sequenced in a study of blood T cells in healthy people across ages. A J-beta primer mix and a sample-barcoded 5' primer were used in a second PCR of roughly 6 to 12 cycles. TCRdb re-called the 5' RACE reads through MiXCR, storing one row per CDR3 protein. The table has about 1.8 million distinct CDR3 sequences, around half seen once. Sequencing was performed on blood. The receptors come from a woman aged 40 to 50 in good health.

The chain combines TRBV4-3 with TRBJ2-1; 9 bases are shared with TRBD1. From germline, CDR1 is LGHNA and CDR2 YSLEER. V lost 1 base, J lost 9 bases, and 13 bases stayed unmatched. CDR3 size: 17 residues. CDR3 nucleotides: TGCGCCAGCAGCCAAGCGCCTCCGGGACAGGGCGGCGGTGAGCAGTTCTTC. As protein: CASSQAPPGQGGGEQFF.

V is TRBV6-5 and J is TRBJ2-1, with D perhaps matching TRBD1 (6 bases). V was cut by 6 bases and J by 2 bases, with 14 bases left in between. Germline V gene sequence: CDR1 MNHEY, CDR2 SVGAGI. CDR3 length: 15 amino acids. Here the CDR3 reads CASRGRQAAYNEQFF. In DNA, the CDR3 is TGTGCCAGCAGGGGAAGACAGGCGGCCTACAATGAGCAGTTCTTC.

A note on this clonotype: This may stem from a read error, because a much larger clone lies one nucleotide away. The chain employs TRBV20-1 and TRBJ2-1; maybe TRBD2 (5 bases). Trimming shortened V by 3 bases and J by 0 bases, and 9 bases separated the two germline ends. The CDR3 is 14 residues long. Germline-derived CDR1 and CDR2 are DFQATT and SNEGSKA (reference sequence). The DNA of the CDR3 is TGCAGTGCTAGCGGGGAGAGCTCCTACAATGAGCAGTTCTTC. It yields the protein CSASGESSYNEQFF.

A single count supports this clonotype. A read error may explain this, as a much larger clone is one base away. The genes are TRBV29-1 and TRBJ2-5; perhaps D is TRBD1 or TRBD2 (6 bases each). Germline V gene lookup returns CDR1 SQVTM and CDR2 ANQGSEA. The CDR3 extends over 13 amino acids. In nucleotides, the CDR3 is TGCAGCGTTCGTGGGCGGGGACAAGAGACCCGGTACTTC. Protein sequence: CSVRGRGQETRYF.

This clonotype was detected a few times. V gene TRBV7-2 combines with J gene TRBJ2-5; D ambiguous. This CDR3 has 14 residues. CDR1 is SGHTA, CDR2 FQGNSA, per germline. Between the trimmed V and J ends, which lost 3 bases and 3 bases, there was a span of 11 bases. CDR3 region: CASSFLSTEETQYF. In nucleotides, the CDR3 is TGTGCCAGCAGCTTTTTATCAACAGAAGAGACCCAGTACTTC.

The chain is built from TRBV25-1 and TRBJ1-5; D is uncertain. The length of the CDR3 is 13 residues. CDR1 and CDR2 (germline): MGHDK, SYGVNS. Trimming stripped 4 bases from V and 4 bases from J, with 8 bases between. The chain's CDR3 is CASSGLGNQPQHF. In nucleotides, the CDR3 is TGTGCCAGCAGTGGTCTGGGGAATCAGCCCCAGCATTTT.

The chain joins TRBV24-1 to TRBJ2-7; 8 bases are a match to TRBD1. The CDR3 runs to 15 residues. Trimming took 4 bases from V and 3 from J; bases not matched to a gene: 7. Germline V gene lookup returns CDR1 KGHDR and CDR2 SFDVKD. CDR3 sequence reads: CATSDSGTGIYEQYF. The CDR3 nucleotides are TGTGCCACCAGTGACTCCGGGACAGGTATCTACGAGCAGTACTTC.

The rearrangement uses TRBV6-5 and TRBJ2-4, with D perhaps matching TRBD1 (6 bases). This CDR3 has 18 amino acids. Trimming pared 0 bases from V and 1 base from J, leaving 16 bases between. Germline CDR1 and CDR2: MNHEY and SVGAGI. CDR3 region: CASSYSINRDEAKNIQYF. CDR3 in DNA: TGTGCCAGCAGTTACTCGATTAACAGGGATGAGGCCAAAAACATTCAGTACTTC.

There are a few counts of this clonotype. The CDR3 DNA reads TGTGCCAGCAGTTCCGACATCGGGATGCTGGGGACCCAGTACTTC. Protein: CASSSDIGMLGTQYF. The chain has TRBV27 and TRBJ2-5, with D perhaps TRBD2 (5 bases). V lost 4 bases, J lost 7 bases, and 19 bases lay in between. This CDR3 has 15 amino acids. Germline values: CDR1 MNHEY, CDR2 SMNVEV (reference sequence).

The rearrangement uses TRBV18 and TRBJ1-2; D possibly corresponds to TRBD1 (6 bases). The length of the CDR3 is 17 residues. V was trimmed by 1 base and J by 3 bases, leaving 18 bases between them. Germline V gene sequence: CDR1 KGHSH, CDR2 LQKENI. CDR3 in amino acids: CASSPRAGQPIDYGYTF. DNA for the CDR3: TGTGCCAGCTCACCACGGGCCGGACAGCCTATTGACTATGGCTACACCTTC. Full variable domain (remainder filled in from reference TRBV18 and TRBJ1-2): NAGVMQNPRHLVRRRGQEARLRCSPMKGHSHVYWYRQLPEEGLKFMVYLQKENIIDESGMPKERFSAEFPKEGPSILRIQQVVRGDSAAYFCASSPRAGQPIDYGYTFGSGTRLTVV.

The chain employs TRBV27 and TRBJ1-2, with D possibly matching TRBD1 (6 bases). Trimming removed 7 bases at V and 5 bases at J, with 17 bases between. CDR1 is MNHEY and CDR2 is SMNVEV in the germline V gene (reference sequence). The CDR3 runs 14 residues. The CDR3 reads CASMGLGAGYGYTF. As DNA, the CDR3 is TGTGCCAGCATGGGGTTGGGGGCAGGGTATGGCTACACCTTC.

The CDR3 bases are TGTGCCAGCAGCTCCCTAGGGGGCCCTAGCACAGATACGCAGTATTTT. This codes for CASSSLGGPSTDTQYF. The chain recombines TRBV13 with TRBJ2-3; 7 positions match TRBD1. Unmatched junction bases numbered 7, after V lost 4 bases and J lost 0 bases. Germline-derived CDR1 and CDR2 are PRHDT and FYEKMQ (reference sequence). This CDR3 is 16 amino acids long.

This chain connects TRBV6-5 to TRBJ2-3; no reliable D call. CDR3 size: 13 residues. The ends were cut back, 2 bases at V and 2 bases at J, with 5 bases in the middle. The germline CDR1 and CDR2 sequences are MNHEY and SVGAGI. The CDR3 coding sequence is TGTGCCAGCAGTTACATGGACACAGATACGCAGTATTTT. Protein: CASSYMDTDTQYF.

This clonotype was recorded a few times. The chain links TRBV6-5 to TRBJ2-1; no clear D gene. V gave up 4 bases and J gave up 4 bases, with 14 bases separating them. Germline V gene sequence: CDR1 MNHEY, CDR2 SVGAGI. The CDR3 loop spans 15 amino acids. The CDR3 DNA is TGTGCCAGCAGTTTCGGTACCGATAGGTACAATGAGCAGTTCTTC. Translation gives CASSFGTDRYNEQFF.

This clonotype appeared many times. The chain uses TRBV7-2 and TRBJ2-3, with TRBD2 matching 16 bases. V dropped 6 bases and J dropped 5; count of bases not matched to a gene: 5. The CDR3 is 16 amino acids. Germline V gene data show CDR1 as SGHTA and CDR2 as FQGNSA. CDR3 protein: CASSLGLAGGQDTQYF. CDR3 DNA: TGTGCCAGCAGTCTGGGACTAGCGGGGGGGCAAGATACGCAGTATTTT.

This clonotype occurred many times. The chain recombines TRBV7-2 with TRBJ2-3; D possibly corresponds to TRBD1 (6 bases). The CDR3 sequence is 15 residues long. Trimming removed 1 base at V and 1 base at J, with 9 bases between. Germline values: CDR1 SGHTA, CDR2 FQGNSA. CDR3 residues: CASSLGGGRTDTQYF. In DNA, the CDR3 is TGTGCCAGCAGCTTAGGAGGGGGACGCACAGATACGCAGTATTTT.

This chain links TRBV7-2 with TRBJ1-1, with D tentatively TRBD1 (5 bases). This CDR3 comprises 13 residues. V lost 4 bases and J 2 bases, leaving 8 bases between the germline ends. Germline V lookup: CDR1 SGHTA, CDR2 FQGNSA. The CDR3 sequence: CASSSGANTEAFF. Here the CDR3 DNA reads TGTGCCAGCAGCTCCGGGGCCAACACTGAAGCTTTCTTT.

The CDR3 region has the DNA TGTGCCAGCGCTACCACCCCTAGCGGCCAAGAGACCCAGTACTTC. Residues: CASATTPSGQETQYF. The chain couples TRBV9 to TRBJ2-5; 7 positions match TRBD2. This CDR3 spans 15 amino acids. In germline, CDR1 is SGDLS, CDR2 YYNGEE. Trimming at V came to 7 bases and at J to 1 base, leaving 10 bases not matched to a gene.

This clonotype was seen more than once but under ten times. This chain connects TRBV20-1 to TRBJ2-5, with TRBD1 identical over 8 bases. After removal of 5 bases from V and 5 bases from J, the junction contained 13 bases not matched to a gene. This CDR3 region has 15 residues. Germline V lookup: CDR1 DFQATT, CDR2 SNEGSKA (reference sequence). This chain's CDR3 is CSADRNRGIGETQYF. The CDR3 nucleotides are TGCAGTGCTGACCGAAACAGGGGGATTGGGGAGACCCAGTACTTC.

The chain carries TRBV6-5 and TRBJ2-4; D gene ambiguous. CDR3 length: 15 residues. The V and J ends lost 5 bases and 2 bases respectively, with 13 bases between them. Per the germline V gene, CDR1 is MNHEY and CDR2 is SVGAGI. The CDR3 here is CASSNYNDPKNIQYF. CDR3 coding DNA: TGTGCCAGCAGTAATTACAACGACCCCAAAAACATTCAGTACTTC.

The J gene is TRBJ2-1, the V gene TRBV7-2, with no clear D. The germline gives CDR1 SGHTA, CDR2 FQGNSA. There are 11 residues in the CDR3. Trimming stripped 8 bases from V and 7 bases from J, with 9 bases between. The CDR3 DNA is TGTGCCAGCCTATCGTTTAATGAGCAGTTCTTC. This encodes CASLSFNEQFF.

The genes are TRBV5-1 and TRBJ1-5; no definite D call. The CDR3 consists of 14 residues. CDR1 and CDR2 from the germline V gene are SGHRS and YFSETQ. V lost 4 bases, J lost 4 bases, and 12 bases lay in between. CDR3 sequence reads: CASSTGWANQPQHF. The CDR3 region has the DNA TGCGCCAGCAGCACGGGTTGGGCGAATCAGCCCCAGCATTTT.